This TCR beta chain derives from a study of shared clonotypes between healthy human individuals. The study's findings and limits: Inspection by rarefaction showed sorted-subset sequencing to be incomplete despite large depth. Sequencing depth was a factor that was expected to affect clonotype sharing among donors. Among the subsets, naive ones generally showed larger estimated richness than memory ones.

As for this clone: Its cognate antigen is unknown.

Authors' analysis steps: Filtering was not the same, since immunoSEQ gave junction-only sequences without quality scores. Profiled with immunoSEQ multiplex PCR; TCRdb holds only in-frame clones, not every one. V, J and clone size were drawn from that table, and D and trimming were deduced from the DNA. The table lists around 690,000 clones, less than 95% of them singletons. Germline CDR1 and CDR2: PRHDT and FYEKMQ (reference sequence). The CDR3 runs to 16 residues. Losses at the gene ends were 4 bases for V and 2 bases for J; bases not matched to a gene: 4. Sequences were obtained from memory CD8+ T cells from PBMCs. Subset reported: CD45RO+ cells pooled with CCR7-negative TemRA cells. This rearrangement joins TRBV13 to TRBJ2-4; TRBD1 aligns across 11 bases. This TCR came from a man between 18 and 29 years old in good health. Some clones in this sample may be carry-over from other donors' samples. The CDR3 is CASSSRDRGSKNIQYF. As DNA, the CDR3 is TGTGCCAGCAGCTCACGGGACAGGGGGTCCAAAAACATTCAGTACTTC. Full variable domain (rest looked up from reference TRBV13 and TRBJ2-4): AAGVIQSPRHLIKEKRETATLKCYPIPRHDTVYWYQQGPGQDPQFLISFYEKMQSDKGSIPDRFSAQQFSDYHSELNMSSLELGDSALYFCASSSRDRGSKNIQYFGAGTRLSVL.